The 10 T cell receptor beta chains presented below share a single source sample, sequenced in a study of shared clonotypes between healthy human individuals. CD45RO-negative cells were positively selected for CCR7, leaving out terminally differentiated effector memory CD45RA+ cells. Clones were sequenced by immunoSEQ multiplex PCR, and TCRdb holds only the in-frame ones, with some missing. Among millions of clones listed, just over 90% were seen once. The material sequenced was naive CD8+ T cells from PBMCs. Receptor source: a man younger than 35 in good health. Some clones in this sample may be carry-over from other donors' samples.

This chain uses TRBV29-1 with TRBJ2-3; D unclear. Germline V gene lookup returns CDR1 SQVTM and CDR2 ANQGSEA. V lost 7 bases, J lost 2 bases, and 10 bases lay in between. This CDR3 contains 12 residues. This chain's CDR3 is CSALYPTDTQYF. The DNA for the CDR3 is TGCAGCGCCCTCTATCCCACAGATACGCAGTATTTT.

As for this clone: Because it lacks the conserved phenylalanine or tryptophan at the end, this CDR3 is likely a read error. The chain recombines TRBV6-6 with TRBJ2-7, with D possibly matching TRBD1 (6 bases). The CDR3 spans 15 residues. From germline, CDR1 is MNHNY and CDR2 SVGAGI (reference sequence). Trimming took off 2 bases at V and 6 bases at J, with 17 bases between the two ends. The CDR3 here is CASSYPQGLEPEQYL. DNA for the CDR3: TGTGCCAGCAGTTACCCACAGGGTCTCGAACCCGAGCAGTACCTC.

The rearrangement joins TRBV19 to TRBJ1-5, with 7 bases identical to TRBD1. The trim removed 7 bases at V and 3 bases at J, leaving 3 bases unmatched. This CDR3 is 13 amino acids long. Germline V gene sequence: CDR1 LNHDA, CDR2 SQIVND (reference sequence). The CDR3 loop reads CASNDRANQPQHF. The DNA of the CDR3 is TGTGCCAGTAACGACAGGGCCAATCAGCCCCAGCATTTT.

The chain's CDR3 is CASSYSPLGSYEQYF. CDR3 in DNA: TGTGCCAGCAGTTACTCGCCGTTAGGGTCCTACGAGCAGTACTTC. This chain joins TRBV6-5 and TRBJ2-7; D not certain. The CDR3 consists of 15 residues. Trimming took off 0 bases at V and 1 base at J, with 10 bases between the two ends. CDR1 is MNHEY, CDR2 SVGAGI, per germline.

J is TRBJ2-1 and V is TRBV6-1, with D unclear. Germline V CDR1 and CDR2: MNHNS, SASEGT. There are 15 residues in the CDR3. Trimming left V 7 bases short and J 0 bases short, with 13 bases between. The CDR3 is CASTHRTFSYNEQFF. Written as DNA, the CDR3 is TGTGCCAGCACTCACCGAACATTCTCCTACAATGAGCAGTTCTTC.

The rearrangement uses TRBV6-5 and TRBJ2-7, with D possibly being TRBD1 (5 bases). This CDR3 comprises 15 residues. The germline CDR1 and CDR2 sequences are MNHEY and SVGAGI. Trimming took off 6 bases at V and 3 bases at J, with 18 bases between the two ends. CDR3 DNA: TGTGCCAGCAGCCCACGGGTCAGGGAAGTCTACGAGCAGTACTTC. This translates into CASSPRVREVYEQYF.

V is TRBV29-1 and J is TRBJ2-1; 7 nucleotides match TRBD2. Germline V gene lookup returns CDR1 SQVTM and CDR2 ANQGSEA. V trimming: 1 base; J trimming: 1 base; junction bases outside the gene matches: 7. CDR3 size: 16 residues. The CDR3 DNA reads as TGCAGCGTTGAAGGGGCGGGAGCGTTGTCCTACAATGAGCAGTTCTTC. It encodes CSVEGAGALSYNEQFF.

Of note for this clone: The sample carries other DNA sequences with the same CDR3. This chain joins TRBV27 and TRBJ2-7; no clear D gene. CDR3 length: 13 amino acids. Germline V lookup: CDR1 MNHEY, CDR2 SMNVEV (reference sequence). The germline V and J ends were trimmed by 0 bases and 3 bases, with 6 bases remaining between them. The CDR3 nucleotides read TGTGCCAGCAGTTTATCAGTACTCTACGAGCAGTACTTC. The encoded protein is CASSLSVLYEQYF.

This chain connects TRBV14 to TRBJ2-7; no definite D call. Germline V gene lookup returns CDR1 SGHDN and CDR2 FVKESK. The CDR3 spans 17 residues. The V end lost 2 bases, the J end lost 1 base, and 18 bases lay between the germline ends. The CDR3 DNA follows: TGTGCCAGCAGCCAACCCAAGGGCGGTAGCAAATCCTACGAGCAGTACTTC. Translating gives CASSQPKGGSKSYEQYF.

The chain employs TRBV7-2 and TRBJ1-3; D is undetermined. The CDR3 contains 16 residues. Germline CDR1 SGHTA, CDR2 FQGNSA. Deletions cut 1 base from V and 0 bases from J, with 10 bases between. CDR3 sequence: CASSLVRASSGNTIYF. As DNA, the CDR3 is TGTGCCAGCAGCTTAGTTCGCGCCAGCTCTGGAAACACCATATATTTT. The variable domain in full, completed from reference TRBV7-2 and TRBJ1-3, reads GAGVSQSPSNKVTEKGKDVELRCDPISGHTALYWYRQSLGQGLEFLIYFQGNSAPDKSGLPSDRFSAERTGGSVSTLTIQRTQQEDSAVYLCASSLVRASSGNTIYFGEGSWLTVV.